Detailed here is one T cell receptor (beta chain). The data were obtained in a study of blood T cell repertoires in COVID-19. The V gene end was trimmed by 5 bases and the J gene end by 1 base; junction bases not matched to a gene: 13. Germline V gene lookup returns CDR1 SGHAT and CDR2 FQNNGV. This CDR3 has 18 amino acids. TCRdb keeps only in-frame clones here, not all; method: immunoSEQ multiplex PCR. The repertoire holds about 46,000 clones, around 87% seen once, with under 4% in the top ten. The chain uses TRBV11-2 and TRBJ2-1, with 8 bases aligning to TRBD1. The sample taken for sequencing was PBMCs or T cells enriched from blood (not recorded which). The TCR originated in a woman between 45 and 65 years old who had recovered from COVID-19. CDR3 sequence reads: CASSRRAPRDRSYNEQFF. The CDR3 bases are TGTGCCAGCAGCCGGCGCGCCCCCCGGGACAGGTCCTACAATGAGCAGTTCTTC. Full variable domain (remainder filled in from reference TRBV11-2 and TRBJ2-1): EAGVAQSPRYKIIEKRQSVAFWCNPISGHATLYWYQQILGQGPKLLIQFQNNGVVDDSQLPKDRFSAERLKGVDSTLKIQPAKLEDSAVYLCASSRRAPRDRSYNEQFFGPGTRLTVL.